This T cell receptor beta chain was recorded in a study of blood T cell repertoires in COVID-19. In the study overall: Nucleic acid was either cDNA or gDNA, and it came from T cells, B-cell-depleted T cells, or PBMCs.

In the study's own analysis: Amplification of reference gene primers was used by the study to estimate nucleated cell counts. TCRdb's table, derived via immunoSEQ multiplex PCR, lists solely in-frame clones and lacks some. That table supplies the V and J calls and clone size; D and trimming were determined from the DNA. The repertoire consists of 200,000 to 250,000 clones, with more than 75% occurring once and the leading ten covering 7.5% to 9.5%. The V and J ends lost 0 bases and 2 bases respectively, with 13 bases between them. This CDR3 contains 16 residues. CDR1 SGHRS and CDR2 YFSETQ come from the germline V gene.

The sample consisted of peripheral blood. V and J are TRBV5-1 and TRBJ2-3, with D unresolved. The receptor's source is an elderly woman with COVID-19, enrolled during active disease. CDR3 nucleotide sequence: TGCGCCAGCAGCTTGGGAGGCAGTCTTAACACAGATACGCAGTATTTT. Its translation is CASSLGGSLNTDTQYF.